The subject of this entry is one TCR beta chain. There is no known antigen for this receptor. Per-nucleotide qualities are absent, and no much larger clonotype sits a single base away. Taken from cysteine to phenylalanine, the CDR3 has 15 residues. The read is trimmed to its CDR3 DNA, 45 bases read in frame from base 1. CDR1 and CDR2 (MNHEY, SVGAGI) derive from the germline V gene. Clipping removes 8 bases from V and 5 bases from J, with 13 as the unmatched junction base count. This sample is drawn from a study of blood T cell repertoires in COVID-19 (dated by TCRdb to 2018 to 2021). Study-wide context: Collaborator samples came from the United States, Italy and Spain and covered acute and convalescent phases of COVID-19. The material from the prospective study consisted of cDNA or gDNA derived from T cells, B-cell-depleted T cells, or PBMCs. The dataset comprised deeply sampled blood TCRbeta repertoires from subjects exposed to, actively infected with, or recovered from COVID-19. The repertoires were released in a freely available public database intended as a resource for research on the immune response to SARS-CoV-2. Samples were obtained from the ongoing ImmuneRACE study (first 160 participants) and from 1,200 or so subjects provided by 6 global collaborators. A de-identified subject ID, COVID-19 status, age in years and sex were almost always included in the sample metadata. Where available, HLA class I and class II types were taken from metadata supplied by the sample provider and were not determined by assay-based typing.

What the authors observed across the whole study: The quantity of clinical and demographic metadata differed by source and by participant and was supplied without curation.

Collaborating institutions collected whole blood in K2EDTA tubes following their own protocols. For TCRbeta analysis, collaborators shipped samples as frozen whole blood, isolated PBMCs, or DNA extracted from either of those sample types. TCRbeta CDR3 regions were amplified from genomic DNA by means of the immunoSEQ Assay, a bias-controlled multiplex PCR. The source study handled its data this way. Within the assay, amplification of reference gene primers was used to estimate how many nucleated cells each sample contained. Sequence reads were collapsed and filtered to measure the absolute abundance of every unique TCRbeta CDR3 rearrangement. For each sample, productive Simpson clonality was calculated as the square root of Simpson's diversity index across productive rearrangements. As stored in TCRdb, this immuneACCESS dataset retains in-frame rearrangements with V and J assigned. A fraction of the clones does not appear; measured against another copy, unresolved V genes explain less than half of the discrepancy, and the remainder lacks a known reason. The V and J calls and the clone size are those of that table, but D and trimming were determined from the DNA. The sample includes tens of thousands of clones, with more than 70% observed a single time. The top ten clonotypes cover 13% to 15% of the sample.

Sequencing was done on a sample of peripheral blood. The sequence is built from TRBV6-5 and TRBJ2-5; TRBD2 fits 8 bases in the junction. The sequence derives from a woman aged 65 to 85 with acute or convalescent COVID-19. The nucleotide sequence is TGTGCCAGCTCCCGAAACGGTCTAGCGGGCGAGACCCAGTACTTC. Its protein reads: CASSRNGLAGETQYF.